This T cell receptor beta chain was obtained from a study of T cell responses to AZD1222 COVID-19 vaccine. Study conclusions and caveats: The reported proportion of spike-specific TCRs targeting unmutated variant regions was nearly half.

In the case of this clone: Its antigen remains unidentified.

CDR3 length: 15 amino acids. Germline V lookup: CDR1 KGHSH, CDR2 LQKENI. With 3 bases removed from V and 3 bases from J, the gap between germline ends came to 11 bases. Using immunoSEQ multiplex PCR, the repertoire was profiled, and TCRdb retains in-frame clones only, with some absent. This sample yields around 56,000 clones, of which roughly 90% are seen a single time; roughly 15% belongs to the top ten. This material consisted of peripheral blood, taken 28 days after the second AZD1222 dose. The sequence derives from an adult who received the AZD1222 COVID-19 vaccine. The chain joins TRBV18 to TRBJ2-2; possible D gene TRBD2, 6 bases. CDR3 DNA sequence: TGTGCCAGCTCACCTTCCGGGAGTGACACCGGGGAGCTGTTTTTT. It is translated as CASSPSGSDTGELFF.